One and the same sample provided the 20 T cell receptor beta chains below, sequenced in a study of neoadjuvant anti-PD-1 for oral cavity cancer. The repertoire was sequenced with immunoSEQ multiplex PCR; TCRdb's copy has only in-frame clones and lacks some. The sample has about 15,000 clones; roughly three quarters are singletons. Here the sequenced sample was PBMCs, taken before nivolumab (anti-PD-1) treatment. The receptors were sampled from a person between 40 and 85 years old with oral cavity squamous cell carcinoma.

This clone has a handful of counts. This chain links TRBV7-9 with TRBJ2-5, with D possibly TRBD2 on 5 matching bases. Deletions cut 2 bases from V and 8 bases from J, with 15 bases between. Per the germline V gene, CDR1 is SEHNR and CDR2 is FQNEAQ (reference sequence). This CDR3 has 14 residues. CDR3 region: CASSLMDGDRTQYF. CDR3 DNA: TGTGCCAGCAGCTTAATGGACGGGGATCGAACCCAGTACTTC.

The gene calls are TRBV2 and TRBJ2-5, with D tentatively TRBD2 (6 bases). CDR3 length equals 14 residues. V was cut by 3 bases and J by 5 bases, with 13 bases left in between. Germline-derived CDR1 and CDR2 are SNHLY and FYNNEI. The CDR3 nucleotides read TGTGCCAGCAGTGATTTGGCTAGCGCGGAGACCCAGTACTTC. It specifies CASSDLASAETQYF.

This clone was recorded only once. CDR3 sequence: CASSLTSGEETQYF. The CDR3 nucleotides are TGTGCCAGCAGCTTGACTAGCGGGGAAGAGACCCAGTACTTC. The V call is TRBV5-4, the J call TRBJ2-5; 10 bases match TRBD2. This CDR3 region has 14 residues. J lost 3 bases, V lost 1 base, and 0 bases had no gene match. The germline V gene encodes CDR1 SGHNT and CDR2 YYREEE (reference sequence).

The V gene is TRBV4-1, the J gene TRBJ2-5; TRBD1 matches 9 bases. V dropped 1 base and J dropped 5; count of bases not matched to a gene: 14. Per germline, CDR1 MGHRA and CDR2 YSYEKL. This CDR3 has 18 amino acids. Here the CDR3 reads CASSQGDRGGGGLETQYF. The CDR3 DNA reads TGCGCCAGCAGCCAAGGTGACAGGGGGGGAGGTGGTTTGGAGACCCAGTACTTC.

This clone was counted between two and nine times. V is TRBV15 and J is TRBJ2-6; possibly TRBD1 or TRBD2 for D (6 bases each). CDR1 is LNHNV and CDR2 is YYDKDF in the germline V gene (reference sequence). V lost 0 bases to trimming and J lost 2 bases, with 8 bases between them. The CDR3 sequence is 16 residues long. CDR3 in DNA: TGTGCCACCAGCAGAGAGGAGGGGGCTGGGGCCAACGTCCTGACTTTC. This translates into CATSREEGAGANVLTF.

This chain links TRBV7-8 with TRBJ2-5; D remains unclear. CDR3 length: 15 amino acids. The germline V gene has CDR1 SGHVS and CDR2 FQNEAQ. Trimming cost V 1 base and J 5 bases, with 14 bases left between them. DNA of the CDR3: TGTGCCAGCAGCTTAGTTGGAGCCGGGCGCGAGACCCAGTACTTC. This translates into CASSLVGAGRETQYF.

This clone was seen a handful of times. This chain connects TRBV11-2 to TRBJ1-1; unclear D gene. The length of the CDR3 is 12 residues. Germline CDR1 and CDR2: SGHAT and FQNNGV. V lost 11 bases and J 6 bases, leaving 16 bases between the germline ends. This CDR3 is CAVKSGGAEAFF. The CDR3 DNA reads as TGTGCCGTAAAATCGGGAGGAGCTGAAGCTTTCTTT.

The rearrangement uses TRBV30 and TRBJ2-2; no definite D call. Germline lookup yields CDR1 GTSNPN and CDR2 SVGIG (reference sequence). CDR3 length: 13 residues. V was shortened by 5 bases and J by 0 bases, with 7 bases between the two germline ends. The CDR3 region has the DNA TGTGCCTGGGGGCAAACGAACACCGGGGAGCTGTTTTTT. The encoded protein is CAWGQTNTGELFF.

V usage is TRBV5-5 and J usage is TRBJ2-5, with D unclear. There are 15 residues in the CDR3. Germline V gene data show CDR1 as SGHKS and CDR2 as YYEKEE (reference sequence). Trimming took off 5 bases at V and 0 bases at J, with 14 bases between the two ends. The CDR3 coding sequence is TGTGCCAGCAGTCCCGGGCCGGTGGACCAAGAGACCCAGTACTTC. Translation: CASSPGPVDQETQYF.

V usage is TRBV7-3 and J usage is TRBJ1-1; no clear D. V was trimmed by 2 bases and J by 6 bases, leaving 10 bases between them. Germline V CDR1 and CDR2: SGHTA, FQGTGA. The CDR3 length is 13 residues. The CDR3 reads CASSLQGMPEAFF. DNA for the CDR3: TGTGCCAGCAGCTTACAAGGGATGCCTGAAGCTTTCTTT.

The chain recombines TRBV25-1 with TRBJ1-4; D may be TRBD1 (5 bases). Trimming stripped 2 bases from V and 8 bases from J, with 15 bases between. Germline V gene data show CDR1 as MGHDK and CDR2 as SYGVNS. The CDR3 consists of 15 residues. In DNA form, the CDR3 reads TGTGCCAGCAGTGAACTCTTGCGTCCAGGGGAAAAACTGTTTTTT. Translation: CASSELLRPGEKLFF.

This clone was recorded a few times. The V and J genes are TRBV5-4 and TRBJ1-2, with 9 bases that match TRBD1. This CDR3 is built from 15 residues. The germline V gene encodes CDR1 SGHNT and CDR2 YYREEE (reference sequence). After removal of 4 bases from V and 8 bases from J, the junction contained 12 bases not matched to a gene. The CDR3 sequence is CASSTIGGQGRGYTF. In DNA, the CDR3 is TGTGCCAGCAGCACGATAGGGGGACAGGGAAGGGGCTACACCTTC.

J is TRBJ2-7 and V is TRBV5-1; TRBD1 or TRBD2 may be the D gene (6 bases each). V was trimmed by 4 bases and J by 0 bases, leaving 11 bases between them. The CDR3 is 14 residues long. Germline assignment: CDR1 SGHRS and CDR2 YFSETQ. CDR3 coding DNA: TGCGCCAGCAGCCGGAGGGGGGCCTCCTACGAGCAGTACTTC. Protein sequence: CASSRRGASYEQYF.

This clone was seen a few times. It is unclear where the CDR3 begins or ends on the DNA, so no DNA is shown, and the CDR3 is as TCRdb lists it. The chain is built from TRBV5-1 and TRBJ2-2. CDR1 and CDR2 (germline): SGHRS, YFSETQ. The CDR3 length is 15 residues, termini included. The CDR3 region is CASSFFGAGTGELFF.

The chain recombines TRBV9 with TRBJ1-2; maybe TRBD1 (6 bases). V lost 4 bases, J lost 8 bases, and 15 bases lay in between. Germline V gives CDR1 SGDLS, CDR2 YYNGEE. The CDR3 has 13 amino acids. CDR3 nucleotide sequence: TGTGCCAGCAGCCCGGAGGGGGTGCAGGGCTACACCTTC. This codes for CASSPEGVQGYTF.

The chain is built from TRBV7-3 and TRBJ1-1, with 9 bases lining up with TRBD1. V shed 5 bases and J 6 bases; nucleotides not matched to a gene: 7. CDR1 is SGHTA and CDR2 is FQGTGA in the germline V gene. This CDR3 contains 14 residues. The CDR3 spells CASSPQTGGSEAFF. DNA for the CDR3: TGTGCCAGCAGCCCCCAGACAGGGGGTTCTGAAGCTTTCTTT.

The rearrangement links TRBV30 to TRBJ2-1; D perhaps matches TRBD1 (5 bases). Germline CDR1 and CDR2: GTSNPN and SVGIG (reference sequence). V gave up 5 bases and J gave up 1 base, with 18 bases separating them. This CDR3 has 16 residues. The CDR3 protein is CAWGKGVAQSYNEQFF. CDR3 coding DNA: TGTGCCTGGGGGAAAGGGGTGGCCCAGTCCTACAATGAGCAGTTCTTC.

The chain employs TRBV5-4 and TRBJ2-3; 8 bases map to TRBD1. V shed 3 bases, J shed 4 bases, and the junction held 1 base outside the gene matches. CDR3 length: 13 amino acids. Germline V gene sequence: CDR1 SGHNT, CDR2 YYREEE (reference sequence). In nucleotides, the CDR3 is TGTGCCAGCAGCTCACAGGGGGCAGATACGCAGTATTTT. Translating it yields CASSSQGADTQYF.

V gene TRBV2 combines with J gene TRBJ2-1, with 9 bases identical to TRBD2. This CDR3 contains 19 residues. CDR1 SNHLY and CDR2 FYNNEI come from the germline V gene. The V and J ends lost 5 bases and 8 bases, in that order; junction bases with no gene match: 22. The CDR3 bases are TGTGCCAGCAGTCCAGACATTTATTGGACTAGCGAGCCTTACGATGAGCAGTTCTTC. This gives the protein CASSPDIYWTSEPYDEQFF.

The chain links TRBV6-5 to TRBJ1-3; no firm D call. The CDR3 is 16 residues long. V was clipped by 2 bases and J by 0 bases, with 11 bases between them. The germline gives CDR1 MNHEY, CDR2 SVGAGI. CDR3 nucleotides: TGTGCCAGCAGTTACGGGCCTATTTTCTCTGGAAACACCATATATTTT. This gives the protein CASSYGPIFSGNTIYF.